This paragraph covers one T cell receptor beta chain sequence. Per germline, CDR1 SGHRS and CDR2 YFSETQ. V dropped 4 bases and J dropped 4 bases, with 21 bases sitting between them. The CDR3 sequence is 16 residues long. Authors' processing steps: Quantification of nucleated cells was approximated via reference gene primer amplification. Profiled with immunoSEQ multiplex PCR; TCRdb holds only in-frame clones, not every one. For V, J and clone size, that table is used; D and trimming come from the DNA. The table records 150,000 or so clones, more than 75% of them present only once. The data derive from a study of blood T cell repertoires in COVID-19. Overall study: Specimens from acute and convalescent COVID-19 originated in the United States, Italy and Spain. Sources were T cells, B-cell-depleted T cells, or PBMCs; the material itself was cDNA or gDNA.

The material sequenced was peripheral blood. The chain carries TRBV5-1 and TRBJ2-7; D perhaps matches TRBD1 (6 bases). This TCR was recovered from a man older than 75 with acute or convalescent COVID-19. As DNA, the CDR3 is TGCGCCAGCAGCGCAGGGGAGACAGGAGCTGCTTACGAGCAGTACTTC. Translating it yields CASSAGETGAAYEQYF.